This entry concerns a single TCR beta chain. PCR was performed using 60 Vbeta and 13 Jbeta primers. Sequenced by immunoSEQ multiplex PCR; TCRdb stores in-frame clones only, minus some. This repertoire shows some 120,000 clones, 75% to 85% found once; its top ten account for roughly 3%. Germline V CDR1 and CDR2: MNHEY, SMNVEV (reference sequence). Trimming removed 6 bases from V and 4 bases from J, with 15 bases in between. The CDR3 consists of 14 residues. The data belong to a study of cytomegalovirus exposure and HLA in healthy donors. The origin of this receptor is a male donor in good health and CMV-seronegative. Sample: PBMCs. The chain uses TRBV27 and TRBJ1-2; D may be TRBD1 (6 bases). The CDR3 spells CASSHGSGAYGYTF. The CDR3 DNA reads as TGTGCCAGCAGCCACGGCTCAGGGGCCTATGGCTACACCTTC.